This TCR beta chain was sequenced for a study of tumor-infiltrating lymphocytes in primary liver carcinoma. Across the study: Sequencing of the samples generated roughly 3.5 to 7.5 million productive TCRbeta reads, with similar yields across tissue types.

The CDR3 sequence is 14 residues long. The germline gives CDR1 SGHNT, CDR2 YENEEA. Starting material of 500 ng total RNA yielded TCR beta cDNA via a constant-region primer. Researchers made the TCR beta libraries by running three nested multiplex PCR rounds with slightly modified ARM-PCR. Rounds one and two of PCR, each of 10 to 11 cycles, were primed with TRBV1-TRBV30 forward primers and a C-beta reverse primer. Each CDR3 protein is one row after TCRdb ran MiXCR on the multiplex PCR reads. The sample includes about 200,000 distinct CDR3 sequences, around four fifths of them seen just once. Points from the study as a whole: Lesser overlap characterized tumor-adjacent and tumor-blood pairs relative to tumor region pairs. The 250 largest clones made up significantly more of tumor than blood repertoires (p = 0.039).

As regards this clonotype: The antigen remains unidentified.

Unsorted bulk tissue, about 18-31 mg of it, served as the source for co-extraction of RNA and DNA. Sequencing was performed on tumor tissue from primary liver carcinoma. The chain recombines TRBV11-3 with TRBJ2-7, with 9 bases fitting TRBD1. The TCR comes from a man aged 40-50 years with primary liver carcinoma and hepatitis B virus infection. CDR3 DNA sequence: TGTGTTACTCGACAGGGGGTGATTTCCTACGAGCAGTACTTC. It codes for CVTRQGVISYEQYF.